The T cell receptor beta chain described here comes from a study of blood T cell repertoires in COVID-19. Using immunoSEQ multiplex PCR, the repertoire was profiled, and TCRdb retains in-frame clones only, with some absent. Of under 350,000 clones listed, 75% to 85% are singletons. CDR1 and CDR2 from the germline V gene are MGHRA and YSYEKL. The CDR3 is 16 residues long. V was clipped by 0 bases and J by 4 bases, with 12 bases between them. The sequence was obtained from a human donor in a cohort sampled during active COVID-19. The chain combines TRBV4-1 with TRBJ2-2; tentatively, D is TRBD1 (6 bases). The sequenced material came from peripheral blood. CDR3 coding DNA: TGCGCCAGCAGCCAAGATAGGGTGGACAGCACCGGGGAGCTGTTTTTT. It translates to CASSQDRVDSTGELFF.